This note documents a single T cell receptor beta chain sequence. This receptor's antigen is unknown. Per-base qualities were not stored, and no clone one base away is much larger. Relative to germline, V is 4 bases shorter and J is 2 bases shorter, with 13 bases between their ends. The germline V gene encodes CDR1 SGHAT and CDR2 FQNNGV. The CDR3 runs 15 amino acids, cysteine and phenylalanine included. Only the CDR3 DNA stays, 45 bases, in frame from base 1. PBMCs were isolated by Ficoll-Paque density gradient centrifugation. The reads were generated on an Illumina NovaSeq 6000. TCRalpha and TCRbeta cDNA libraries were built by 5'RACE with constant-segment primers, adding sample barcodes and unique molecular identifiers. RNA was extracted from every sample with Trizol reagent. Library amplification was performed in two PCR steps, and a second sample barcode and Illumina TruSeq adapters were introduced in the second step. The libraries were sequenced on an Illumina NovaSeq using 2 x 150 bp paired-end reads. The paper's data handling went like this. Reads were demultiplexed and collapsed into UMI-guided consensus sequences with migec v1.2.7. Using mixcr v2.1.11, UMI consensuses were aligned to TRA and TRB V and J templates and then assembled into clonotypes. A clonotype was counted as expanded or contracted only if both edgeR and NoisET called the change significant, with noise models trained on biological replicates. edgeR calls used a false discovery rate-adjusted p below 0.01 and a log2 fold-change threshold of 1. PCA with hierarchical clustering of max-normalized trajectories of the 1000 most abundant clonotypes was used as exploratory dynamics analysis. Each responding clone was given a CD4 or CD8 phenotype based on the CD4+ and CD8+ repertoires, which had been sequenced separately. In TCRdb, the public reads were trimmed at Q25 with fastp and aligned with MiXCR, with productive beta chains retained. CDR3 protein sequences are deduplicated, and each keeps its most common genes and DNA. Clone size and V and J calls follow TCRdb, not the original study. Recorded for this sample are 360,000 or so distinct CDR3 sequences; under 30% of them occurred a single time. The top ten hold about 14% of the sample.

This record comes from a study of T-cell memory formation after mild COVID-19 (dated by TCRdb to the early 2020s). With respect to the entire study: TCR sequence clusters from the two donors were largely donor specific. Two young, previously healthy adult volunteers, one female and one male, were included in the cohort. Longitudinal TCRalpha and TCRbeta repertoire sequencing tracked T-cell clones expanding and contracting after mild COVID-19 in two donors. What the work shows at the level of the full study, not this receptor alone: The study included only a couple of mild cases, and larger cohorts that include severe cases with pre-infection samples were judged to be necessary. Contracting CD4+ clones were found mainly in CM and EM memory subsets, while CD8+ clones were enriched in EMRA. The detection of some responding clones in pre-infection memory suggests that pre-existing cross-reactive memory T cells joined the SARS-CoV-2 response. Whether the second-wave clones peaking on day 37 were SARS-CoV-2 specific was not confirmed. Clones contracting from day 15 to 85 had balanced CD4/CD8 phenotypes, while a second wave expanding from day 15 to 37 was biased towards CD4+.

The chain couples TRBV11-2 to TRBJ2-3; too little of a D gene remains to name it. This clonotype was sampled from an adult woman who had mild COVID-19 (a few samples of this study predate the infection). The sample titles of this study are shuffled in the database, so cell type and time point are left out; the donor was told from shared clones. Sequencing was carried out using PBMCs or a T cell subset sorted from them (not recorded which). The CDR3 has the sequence CASSSQIGNTDTQYF. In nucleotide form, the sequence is TGTGCCAGCAGCTCCCAGATCGGTAACACAGATACGCAGTATTTT.